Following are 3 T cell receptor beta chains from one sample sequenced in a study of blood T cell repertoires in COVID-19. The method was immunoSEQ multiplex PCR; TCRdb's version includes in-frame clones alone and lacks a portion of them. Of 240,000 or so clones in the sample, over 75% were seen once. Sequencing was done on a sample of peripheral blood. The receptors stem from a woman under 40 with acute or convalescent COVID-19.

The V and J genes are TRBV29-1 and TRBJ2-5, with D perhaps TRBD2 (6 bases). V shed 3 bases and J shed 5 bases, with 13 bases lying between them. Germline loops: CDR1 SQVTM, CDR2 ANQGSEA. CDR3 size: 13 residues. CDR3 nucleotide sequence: TGCAGCGTTGATTTCCTCCGGGGGGAGACCCAGTACTTC. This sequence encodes CSVDFLRGETQYF.

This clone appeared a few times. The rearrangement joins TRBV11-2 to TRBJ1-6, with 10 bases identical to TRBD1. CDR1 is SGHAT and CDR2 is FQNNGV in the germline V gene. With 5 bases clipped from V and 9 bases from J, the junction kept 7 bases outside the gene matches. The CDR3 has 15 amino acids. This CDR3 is CASSRTGGYGSPLHF. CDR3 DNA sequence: TGTGCCAGCAGCAGGACAGGGGGATATGGTTCACCCCTCCACTTT.

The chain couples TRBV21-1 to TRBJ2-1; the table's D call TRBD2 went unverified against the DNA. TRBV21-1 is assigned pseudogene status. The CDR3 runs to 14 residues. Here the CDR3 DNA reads TGTGCCAGCACGACTAGCGGGACATACAATGAGCAGTTCTTC. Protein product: CASTTSGTYNEQFF.